Listed below are T cell receptor beta chains from one sample, sequenced in a study of T cells in Graves' hyperthyroidism and ophthalmopathy. One entry per CDR3 protein results from TCRdb running MiXCR on the multiplex PCR reads. Of about 560,000 distinct CDR3 sequences detected, more than 45% appear once; the ten largest clones hold just under 8.5%. The sequenced material came from peripheral blood or thyroid tissue (not recorded which). These receptors were collected from a woman between 18 and 30 years old with Graves' hyperthyroidism. The CDR3 runs from the conserved cysteine through the conserved F or W. The D gene is left open where the match is weak. The listing skips clone size in some rows; elsewhere it reads once, few, many or a size class.

size: .
V: TRBV24-1
D: TRBD1
J: TRBJ2-2
DNA: TGTGCCACCAGTGACCCTGTTCCCGGGACAGGGTTTGCCGGGGAGCTGTTTTTT
CDR3: CATSDPVPGTGFAGELFF

size: .
V: TRBV7-6
D: TRBD2
J: TRBJ2-5
DNA: TGTGCCAGCAGCCATCCCACCAGAGCGGGAGGAATGAGGGAGACCCAGTACTTC
CDR3: CASSHPTRAGGMRETQYF

size: .
V: TRBV20-1
D: TRBD2
J: TRBJ2-7
DNA: TGCAGTGCCAAGACTAGCGGGTACCCCTACGAGCAGTACTTC
CDR3: CSAKTSGYPYEQYF

size: .
V: TRBV24-1
D: TRBD2
J: TRBJ2-3
DNA: TGTGCCACCAGTGTGGCTAGCGGGGTGACGCAGTATTTT
CDR3: CATSVASGVTQYF

size: few
V: TRBV19
D: .
J: TRBJ2-7
DNA: TGTGCCAGTAGTATATCCCCGGGACTGTCCTACGAGCAGTACTTC
CDR3: CASSISPGLSYEQYF

size: many
V: TRBV7-2
D: .
J: TRBJ2-7
DNA: TGTGCCAGCAGCTTAGAACTCGGGGAGCACTACGAGCAGTACTTC
CDR3: CASSLELGEHYEQYF

size: few
V: TRBV7-2
D: .
J: TRBJ2-7
DNA: TGTGCCAGCAGCGAAAGGTTAGGAGCCTACGAGCAGTACTTC
CDR3: CASSERLGAYEQYF

size: .
V: TRBV20-1
D: .
J: TRBJ2-7
DNA: TGCAGTGCTAGAGTCGACTCCTACGAGCAGTACTTC
CDR3: CSARVDSYEQYF

size: few
V: TRBV11-1
D: .
J: TRBJ1-1
DNA: TGTGCCAGCAGCGCCGGACCCCGCACTGAAGCTTTCTTT
CDR3: CASSAGPRTEAFF

size: once
V: TRBV29-1
D: .
J: TRBJ1-1
DNA: TGCAGCGTTGGGGGGGCTGACATGAACACTGAAGCTTTCTTT
CDR3: CSVGGADMNTEAFF

size: many
V: TRBV10-3
D: .
J: TRBJ2-7
DNA: TGTGCCATCAGTGAAAAAGGTTACGAGCAGTACTTC
CDR3: CAISEKGYEQYF

size: .
V: TRBV7-2
D: TRBD1
J: TRBJ2-6
DNA: TGTGCCAGCAGCCCTAGGCGACAGGGAGCCTACGTCCTGACTTTC
CDR3: CASSPRRQGAYVLTF

size: .
V: TRBV5-1
D: .
J: TRBJ2-5
DNA: TGCGCCAGCAGCTTTCAGGACGGCAAAGAGACCCAGTACTTC
CDR3: CASSFQDGKETQYF

size: .
V: TRBV7-9
D: .
J: TRBJ2-5
DNA: TGCGCCAGCAGCCAAGGTGCCCCGGCGGCCATGGAGACCCAGTACTTC
CDR3: CASSQGAPAAMETQYF

size: many
V: TRBV7-7
D: TRBD2
J: TRBJ2-5
DNA: TGTGCCAGCAGCGCGGGACTAGCGGAGGAGACCCAGTACTTC
CDR3: CASSAGLAEETQYF

size: .
V: TRBV2
D: .
J: TRBJ2-5
DNA: TGTGCCAGCAGCCTACAAGGGTACAGCCAAGAGACCCAGTACTTC
CDR3: CASSLQGYSQETQYF

size: many
V: TRBV7-9
D: .
J: TRBJ2-2
DNA: TGTGCCAGCAGCCTAGCACGAGCCGGGGAGCTGTTTTTT
CDR3: CASSLARAGELFF

size: .
V: TRBV5-6
D: .
J: TRBJ2-5
DNA: TGCGCCAGCAGCCAAGCTTTTCAAGAGACCCAGTACTTC
CDR3: CASSQAFQETQYF

size: .
V: TRBV4-1
D: .
J: TRBJ2-6
DNA: TGCGCCAGCAGCCAAGTTACCGAGTCTGGGGCCAACGTCCTGACTTTC
CDR3: CASSQVTESGANVLTF

size: many
V: TRBV7-2
D: .
J: TRBJ2-5
DNA: TGTGCCAGCAGCGATAGGTCCCCGGGGAAAGAGACCCAGTACTTC
CDR3: CASSDRSPGKETQYF

size: .
V: TRBV7-6
D: TRBD2
J: TRBJ2-3
DNA: TGTGCCAGCAGCTTAACGGCTAGCGGGACCCCGGCGCAGTATTTT
CDR3: CASSLTASGTPAQYF

size: .
V: TRBV20-1
D: TRBD2
J: TRBJ2-5
DNA: TGCAGTGGCCAGCTAGCGGCTCAAGAGACCCAGTACTTC
CDR3: CSGQLAAQETQYF

size: .
V: TRBV7-2
D: TRBD2
J: TRBJ2-7
DNA: TGTGCCAGCATCGGGGAGGGCTACGAGCAGTACTTC
CDR3: CASIGEGYEQYF

size: .
V: TRBV10-1
D: .
J: TRBJ2-7
DNA: TGCGCCAGCAGCCGATCCGAACGGGGATACGAGCAGTACTTC
CDR3: CASSRSERGYEQYF

size: .
V: TRBV9
D: TRBD2
J: TRBJ2-3
DNA: TGTGCCAGCAGCTCACCCACTAGCGTCTCTAGCACAGATACGCAGTATTTT
CDR3: CASSSPTSVSSTDTQYF

size: many
V: TRBV2
D: .
J: TRBJ1-5
DNA: TGTGCCAGCAGCCTAGCGGTACGGAAGGATCAGCCCCAGCATTTT
CDR3: CASSLAVRKDQPQHF

size: .
V: TRBV13
D: .
J: TRBJ1-1
DNA: TGTGCCAGCAGCTTAGGCCGGATGGGTTCCACTGAAGCTTTCTTT
CDR3: CASSLGRMGSTEAFF

size: many
V: TRBV20-1
D: .
J: TRBJ2-5
DNA: TGCAGTGCTAGTGGAAAGACCCAGTACTTC
CDR3: CSASGKTQYF

size: many
V: TRBV29-1
D: TRBD1
J: TRBJ2-7
DNA: TGCAGCGTTGACTTGGGACAGGGCGACGAGCAGTACTTC
CDR3: CSVDLGQGDEQYF

size: few
V: TRBV5-1
D: .
J: TRBJ1-3
DNA: TGCGCCAGCAGCATCCAATCTGGAAACACCATATATTTT
CDR3: CASSIQSGNTIYF

size: .
V: TRBV10-3
D: TRBD1
J: TRBJ2-7
DNA: TGTGCCATCAGCCCAAGACAGGGGGACGGCTACGAGCAGTACTTC
CDR3: CAISPRQGDGYEQYF

size: .
V: TRBV7-9
D: .
J: TRBJ2-7
DNA: TGTGCCAGCAGTCCGAGAGGTACCAGCGAGCAGTACTTC
CDR3: CASSPRGTSEQYF

size: few
V: TRBV7-4
D: TRBD2
J: TRBJ2-7
DNA: TGCGCCAGCAGCCAAGGGACTAGCGCCCTCGAGCAGTACTTC
CDR3: CASSQGTSALEQYF

size: .
V: TRBV6-6
D: TRBD1
J: TRBJ1-5
DNA: TGTGCCAGCAGTTACTCGAGGACAGGGGGAAATCAGCCCCAGCATTTT
CDR3: CASSYSRTGGNQPQHF

size: few
V: TRBV7-9
D: .
J: TRBJ1-1
DNA: TGCGCCAGCAGCCAAGACACATATGGGAACACTGAAGCTTTCTTT
CDR3: CASSQDTYGNTEAFF

size: .
V: TRBV9
D: .
J: TRBJ2-7
DNA: TGTGCCAGCGCCCCCCCCAGGGAAGAGGGGGTAAGCTTC
CDR3: CASAPPREEGVSF

size: many
V: TRBV5-1
D: .
J: TRBJ1-2
DNA: TGCGCCAGCAGCTTGGCAAGCTATGGCTACACCTTC
CDR3: CASSLASYGYTF

size: many
V: TRBV10-3
D: TRBD1
J: TRBJ1-6
DNA: TGTGCCATCTCAAAAGGACAGGGAGATTCACCCCTCCACTTT
CDR3: CAISKGQGDSPLHF

size: .
V: TRBV24-1
D: TRBD1
J: TRBJ2-5
DNA: TGTGCCACCAGTGACCGGACAGGGGATGGGGAGACCCAGTACTTC
CDR3: CATSDRTGDGETQYF

size: .
V: TRBV29-1
D: .
J: TRBJ2-7
DNA: TGCAGCGTTGACGGTAGGGACGAGCAGTACTTC
CDR3: CSVDGRDEQYF

size: .
V: TRBV7-3
D: .
J: TRBJ2-5
DNA: TGTGCCAGCAGCTCAAGGGGGGAGAATCAGTACTTC
CDR3: CASSSRGENQYF

size: many
V: TRBV7-3
D: .
J: TRBJ1-4
DNA: TGTGCCAGTAAGGATTTAGTGGGGGAAAAACTGTTTTTT
CDR3: CASKDLVGEKLFF

size: .
V: TRBV19
D: .
J: TRBJ1-1
DNA: TGTGCCAGTAGTATAGGGACAGCAGGGAACACTGAAGCTTTCTTT
CDR3: CASSIGTAGNTEAFF

size: few
V: TRBV12-3/TRBV12-4
D: .
J: TRBJ2-5
DNA: TGTGCCAGCAGCCCTCCCTGGACGGGAGATGGTGAGACCCAGTACTTC
CDR3: CASSPPWTGDGETQYF

size: many
V: TRBV29-1
D: .
J: TRBJ2-7
DNA: TGCAGCGTTGCCGCACTGGGGGGGCGGACAACCTACGAGCAGTACTTC
CDR3: CSVAALGGRTTYEQYF

size: few
V: TRBV19
D: .
J: TRBJ1-1
DNA: TGTGCCAGTAGTATAGATTGGGCGTCGGGGTCAGCTTTCTTT
CDR3: CASSIDWASGSAFF

size: few
V: TRBV6-6
D: .
J: TRBJ1-1
DNA: TGTGCCAGCGGAAGAAAGGAGGCTTTCTTT
CDR3: CASGRKEAFF

size: .
V: TRBV7-9
D: TRBD1
J: TRBJ1-2
DNA: TGCGCCAGCAGTCATCCAAGGACAGGGGGGGATGCGGGCTACACCTTC
CDR3: CASSHPRTGGDAGYTF

size: many
V: TRBV7-8
D: .
J: TRBJ1-2
DNA: TGTGCCAGCAGCTTAGCGCTTCTCAGGTCTAACTATGGCTACACCTTC
CDR3: CASSLALLRSNYGYTF

size: .
V: TRBV15
D: .
J: TRBJ1-1
DNA: TGTGCCACGAAACAGGGCAAACAAGACACTGAAGCTTTCTTT
CDR3: CATKQGKQDTEAFF

size: many
V: TRBV7-2
D: .
J: TRBJ1-3
DNA: TGTGCCAGCAGCGGCCTACAGGGCTCTGGAAACACCATATATTTT
CDR3: CASSGLQGSGNTIYF